Listed below are T cell receptor beta chains from one sample, sequenced in a study of shared clonotypes between healthy human individuals. The protocol was immunoSEQ multiplex PCR, while the TCRdb copy is restricted to in-frame clones and leaves out a portion. The repertoire includes 2 million or so clones, approximately 95% of them detected once, and 0.13% sits in the top ten. Sequences were obtained from naive CD4+ T cells sorted from blood. The receptors here all came from a man aged 18 to 30 in good health. Both conserved end residues are part of each CDR3. D genes are given only for firm matches. Rows may omit the clone size; those that give it use once, few, many or a size class.

>TRBJ2-7|NA|NA|TRBV28
TGTGCCAGTCGGGGGCAGGGGAGGGACGAGCAGTACTTC
CASRGQGRDEQYF
>TRBJ2-5|TRBD1|NA|TRBV2
TGTGCCAGCAGCGAAGACAGGGGGCTAGAGACCCAGTACTTC
CASSEDRGLETQYF
>TRBJ2-7|NA|NA|TRBV7-9
TGTGCCAGCAGCTTCGGGGTTTCCTACGAGCAGTACTTC
CASSFGVSYEQYF
>TRBJ2-7|NA|NA|TRBV6-1
TGTGCCAGCAATATAGGACAGCTCTACGAGCAGTACTTC
CASNIGQLYEQYF
>TRBJ2-1|NA|NA|TRBV6-6
TGTGCCAGCAGTTACCCGGTTTTAGGGGTCTCCAATGAGCAGTTCTTC
CASSYPVLGVSNEQFF
>TRBJ2-7|TRBD1|NA|TRBV7-2
TGTGCCAGCAGCCGCCGGACAGGCTACGAGCAGTACTTC
CASSRRTGYEQYF
>TRBJ1-5|NA|once|TRBV27
TGTGCCAGCAGTTTCGGAGCGAATCAGCCCCAGCATTTT
CASSFGANQPQHF
>TRBJ1-1|TRBD1|NA|TRBV7-9
TGTGCCAGCAGCCCCGCCGGGACAGGCAACACTGAAGCTTTCTTT
CASSPAGTGNTEAFF
>TRBJ2-1|NA|NA|TRBV10-2
TGCGCCAGCAGTGAACTCGGGACCGAGGATGAGCAGTTCTTC
CASSELGTEDEQFF
>TRBJ1-4|TRBD1|once|TRBV2
TGTGCCAGCACAAACAGGGGGCTTGGGGATGAAAAACTGTTTTTT
CASTNRGLGDEKLFF
>TRBJ2-1|NA|once|TRBV4-1
TGCGCCAGCAGCCAAGATAGCACAGCGAGCCACAATGAGCAGTTCTTC
CASSQDSTASHNEQFF
>TRBJ2-5|TRBD2|NA|TRBV11-2
TGTGCCAGCAGCCCGCGACTAGCGGAAGAGACCCAGTACTTC
CASSPRLAEETQYF
>TRBJ2-7|TRBD2|NA|TRBV7-2
TGTGCCAGCAGCCGGACTAGCGGGACTCAATACGAGCAGTACTTC
CASSRTSGTQYEQYF
>TRBJ1-2|NA|NA|TRBV14
TGTGCCAGCAGCCAAGATAGGGGCAGCTATGGCTACACCTTC
CASSQDRGSYGYTF
>TRBJ2-1|NA|NA|TRBV5-1
TGCGCCAGCGCCCGGGGGTTTCAAGATGAGCAGTTCTTC
CASARGFQDEQFF
>TRBJ2-1|TRBD1|NA|TRBV19
TGTGCCAGTAGCAGACAGGGGGACAATGAGCAGTTCTTC
CASSRQGDNEQFF
>TRBJ2-6|NA|NA|TRBV14
TGTGCCAGCCGTCATGGGGGACAATCCGGGGCCAACGTCCTGACTTTC
CASRHGGQSGANVLTF
>TRBJ2-7|TRBD1|NA|TRBV10-3
TGTGCCATCAGTCAGGACTCCGGGACAGGGAACGAGCAGTACTTC
CAISQDSGTGNEQYF
>TRBJ2-3|TRBD2|NA|TRBV30
TGTGCCGGCATGACTAGCGGGGGCGCAGATACGCAGTATTTT
CAGMTSGGADTQYF
>TRBJ2-2|NA|NA|TRBV9
TGTGCCAGCAGCGTAGGGGGGGCTGGCACCGGGGAGCTGTTTTTT
CASSVGGAGTGELFF
>TRBJ2-2|NA|once|TRBV7-7
TGTGCTAGCAGCTTAGACGGGGTCGGGGAGCTGTTTTTT
CASSLDGVGELFF
>TRBJ1-3|NA|NA|TRBV5-4
TGTGCCAGCAGCTTGGACAGCCGCTCTGGAAACACCATATATTTT
CASSLDSRSGNTIYF
>TRBJ2-7|TRBD1|once|TRBV28
TGTGCCATAGACCCTGGGACAGGGGTCGAGCAGTACTTC
CAIDPGTGVEQYF
>TRBJ1-5|NA|NA|TRBV2
TGTGCCAGCAGTGACAGGGTGGAGGTTCGGCTTGGTCAGCCCCAGCATTTT
CASSDRVEVRLGQPQHF
>TRBJ1-1|NA|NA|TRBV18
TGTGCCAGCGTTACTGACCGGGACACCGTGACTTTCTTT
CASVTDRDTVTFF
>TRBJ2-7|NA|NA|TRBV6-5
TGTGCCAGCCATCAGGGGTACGAGCAGTACTTC
CASHQGYEQYF
>TRBJ2-7|TRBD2|NA|TRBV11-2
TGTGCCAGCAGCCAACTAGCGGGAGCATCCTACGAGCAGTACTTC
CASSQLAGASYEQYF
>TRBJ2-4|NA|NA|TRBV7-2
TGTGCCAGCAGCTTGGGGGTCGAAAACATTCAGTACTTC
CASSLGVENIQYF
>TRBJ2-5|NA|NA|TRBV10-3
TGTGCCATCAGTGCGGGACACGGGTCAGAGACCCAGTACTTC
CAISAGHGSETQYF
>TRBJ2-2|TRBD1|NA|TRBV2
TGTGCCAGCAGCACCAGCCCGGGACAGGGAAACACCGGGGAGCTGTTTTTT
CASSTSPGQGNTGELFF
>TRBJ2-7|TRBD1|NA|TRBV6-6
TGTGCCAGCAGTTACTCTGGGACAGGGGACGAGCAGTACTTC
CASSYSGTGDEQYF
>TRBJ2-7|TRBD2|NA|TRBV4-3
TGCGCCAGCAGCCAAGATCTGGAGCGGGACTACGAGCAGTACTTC
CASSQDLERDYEQYF
>TRBJ2-5|TRBD2|NA|TRBV9
TGTGCCAGCAGCCCCGGGACTAGCGGGGGACAAGAGACCCAGTACTTC
CASSPGTSGGQETQYF
>TRBJ2-7|NA|NA|TRBV6-5
TGTGCCAGCAGTTACGGCGGGATCTACGAGCAGTACTTC
CASSYGGIYEQYF
>TRBJ1-1|TRBD1|NA|TRBV28
TGTGCCAGCTCGACAGGGGGAGGAGGAAAGTACACTGAAGCTTTCTTT
CASSTGGGGKYTEAFF
>TRBJ1-6|NA|NA|TRBV5-1
TGCGCCAGCAGCTTGGACTTCCGGGGGCTTGGTGAGTCACCCCTCCACTTT
CASSLDFRGLGESPLHF
>TRBJ2-5|NA|NA|TRBV6-6
TGTGCCTCTTCCAGGGGGGACAAGGGGGAGACCCAGTACTTC
CASSRGDKGETQYF
>TRBJ2-7|NA|NA|TRBV19
TGTGCCAGTAGTGATAGTAGCCTCAGACACTACGAGCAGTACTTC
CASSDSSLRHYEQYF